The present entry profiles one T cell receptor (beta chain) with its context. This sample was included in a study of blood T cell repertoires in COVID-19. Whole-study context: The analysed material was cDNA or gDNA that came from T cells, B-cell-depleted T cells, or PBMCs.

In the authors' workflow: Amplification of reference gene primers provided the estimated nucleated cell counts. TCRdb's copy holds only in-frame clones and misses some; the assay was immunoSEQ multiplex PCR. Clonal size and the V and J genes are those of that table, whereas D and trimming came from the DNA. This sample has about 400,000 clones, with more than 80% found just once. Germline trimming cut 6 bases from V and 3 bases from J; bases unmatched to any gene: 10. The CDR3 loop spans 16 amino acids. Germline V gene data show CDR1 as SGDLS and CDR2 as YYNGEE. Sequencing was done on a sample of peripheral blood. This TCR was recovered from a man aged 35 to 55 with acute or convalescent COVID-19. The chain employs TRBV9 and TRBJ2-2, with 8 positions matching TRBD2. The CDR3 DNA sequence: TGTGCCAGCACCGAAAGCGGGAGATCGTACACCGGGGAGCTGTTTTTT. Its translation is CASTESGRSYTGELFF.